This T cell receptor beta chain was obtained from a study of control samples from healthy donors and cancer patients (dated by TCRdb to between 2020 and 2021). Clipping removes 1 base from V and 3 bases from J, with 8 as the unmatched junction base count. Measured from the cysteine to the phenylalanine, the CDR3 is 17 residues long. Only CDR3 DNA remains: 51 bases, in frame from the first base. CDR1 and CDR2, looked up from the germline V gene (reference sequence), are LNHDA and SQIVND. Note on this clone: Its antigen is not yet known. Base qualities are missing; no much larger clone stands one base away.

Libraries were built with the immunoSEQ multiplex PCR assay. TCRdb holds this immuneACCESS table with in-frame rearrangements only. Some clones are missing; in checked studies, unresolved V genes explain under half, and the rest has no known cause. In this sample the table shows about 180,000 clones, around nine tenths of which occur a single time. The biggest ten clones account for roughly 1.3% of the sample. The clonotype originates from a man aged 25 to 40 in good health. What was sequenced was blood. The rearranged segments are TRBV19 and TRBJ2-2, with 7 middle bases fitting TRBD2. The DNA is TGTGCCAGTAGTATAGTTGGGAGGGTTGGGCACACCGGGGAGCTGTTTTTT. It codes for CASSIVGRVGHTGELFF.